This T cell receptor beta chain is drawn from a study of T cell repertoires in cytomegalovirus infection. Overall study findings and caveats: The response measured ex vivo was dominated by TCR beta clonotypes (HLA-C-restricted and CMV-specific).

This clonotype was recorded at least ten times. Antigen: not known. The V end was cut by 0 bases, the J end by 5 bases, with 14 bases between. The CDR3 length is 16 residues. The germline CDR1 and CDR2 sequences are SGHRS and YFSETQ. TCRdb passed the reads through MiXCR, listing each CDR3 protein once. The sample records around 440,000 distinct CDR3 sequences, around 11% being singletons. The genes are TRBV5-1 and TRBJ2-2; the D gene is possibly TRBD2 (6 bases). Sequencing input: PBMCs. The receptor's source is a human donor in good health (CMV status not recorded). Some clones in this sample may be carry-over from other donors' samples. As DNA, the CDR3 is TGCGCCAGCAGCTTGGCTGCGGGTAGCGGAACCGGGGAGCTGTTTTTT. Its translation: CASSLAAGSGTGELFF.